The 12 T cell receptor beta chains given below trace back to one sample, sequenced in a study of blood T cells in healthy people across ages (dated by TCRdb to the mid-2010s). The method behind the library was 5' RACE. The sequencer listed for this sample is Illumina HiSeq 2500. A second about 7 to 11 cycle PCR used a sample-barcoded 5' primer and a J-beta primer mix. TCRdb passed the public sequencing reads through fastp at Q25 and MiXCR, retaining productive beta sequences. Records with the same CDR3 protein are collapsed into one entry carrying the most frequent genes and DNA. Within this sample are over 1,500,000 distinct CDR3 sequences, with about 49% of them counted one time only. Together, the top ten hold over 2% of the sample. Sequencing input: blood. Every receptor here comes from a woman between 40 and 55 years old in good health.

The CDR3 sequence is CASSQPLAGDSTDTQYF. CDR3 nucleotide sequence: TGTGCCAGCAGTCAACCACTAGCGGGCGATAGCACAGATACGCAGTATTTT. The chain carries TRBV11-2 and TRBJ2-3; TRBD2 aligns across 9 bases. The CDR3 loop spans 17 amino acids. Germline CDR1 SGHAT, CDR2 FQNNGV. The J segment lost 0 bases and the V segment lost 6 bases, leaving 10 bases of the junction unmatched. Using reference TRBV11-2 and TRBJ2-3 for the parts outside the CDR3, the full variable domain is EAGVAQSPRYKIIEKRQSVAFWCNPISGHATLYWYQQILGQGPKLLIQFQNNGVVDDSQLPKDRFSAERLKGVDSTLKIQPAKLEDSAVYLCASSQPLAGDSTDTQYFGPGTRLTVL.

V usage is TRBV20-1 and J usage is TRBJ2-5; 8 bases align to TRBD2. Germline V gene lookup returns CDR1 DFQATT and CDR2 SNEGSKA (reference sequence). The trim removed 6 bases at V and 9 bases at J, leaving 18 bases unmatched. The CDR3 has 15 amino acids. The CDR3 coding sequence is TGCAGTGCCCGTGAGGCTAGCGGGTGGAGGGGGGCCCAGTACTTC. Protein sequence: CSAREASGWRGAQYF.

This sequence joins TRBV28 and TRBJ2-5; TRBD2 is a possible D gene (5 bases). The CDR3 extends over 15 amino acids. The V gene lost 5 bases and the J gene lost 5 bases, with 18 bases spanning the gap. The germline CDR1 and CDR2 sequences are MDHEN and SYDVKM. The CDR3: CASSPPLWRGETQYF. The CDR3 nucleotides read TGTGCCAGCAGTCCCCCCCTCTGGCGAGGGGAGACCCAGTACTTC.

A note on this clonotype: A junction end diverges from the germline sequence, so it may reflect a read error. V and J are TRBV9 and TRBJ2-6; TRBD1 matches at 11 bases. Germline lookup yields CDR1 SGDLS and CDR2 YYNGEE. The CDR3 runs to 16 residues. The CDR3 DNA reads as TGTGCCAGCAGTGGACAGGGGGCTGGTGGAGCCAACGTCCCGACTTTC. This translates into CASSGQGAGGANVPTF.

This clonotype was observed a few times. V and J are TRBV20-1 and TRBJ2-7; D ambiguous. The CDR3 runs to 13 residues. CDR1 is DFQATT and CDR2 is SNEGSKA in the germline V gene (reference sequence). V lost 1 base to trimming and J lost 7 bases, with 14 bases between them. The CDR3 spells CSARGVSLWEQYF. CDR3 DNA sequence: TGCAGTGCTAGAGGGGTTAGCCTTTGGGAGCAGTACTTC.

CDR3 DNA: TGTGCCAGCTCACCACCGGGACAGACCTACAATGAGCAGTTCTTC. Translating it yields CASSPPGQTYNEQFF. The chain recombines TRBV18 with TRBJ2-1, with TRBD1 identical over 7 bases. The germline gives CDR1 KGHSH, CDR2 LQKENI. J lost 2 bases, V lost 0 bases, and 1 base had no gene match. This CDR3 region has 15 residues.

A few counts support this clonotype. The CDR3 reads CSARWGGGSQPQHF. DNA for the CDR3: TGCAGTGCTAGATGGGGAGGTGGTAGTCAGCCCCAGCATTTT. V is TRBV20-1 and J is TRBJ1-5, with D unresolved. Germline CDR1 is DFQATT and CDR2 is SNEGSKA (reference sequence). Trimming pared 2 bases from V and 6 bases from J, leaving 14 bases between. This CDR3 region has 14 residues.

This chain links TRBV7-9 with TRBJ2-1; 12 nucleotides align to TRBD1. The CDR3 contains 16 residues. The ends lost 7 bases at V and 5 bases at J; junction bases unmatched: 9. Germline lookup yields CDR1 SEHNR and CDR2 FQNEAQ (reference sequence). This chain's CDR3 is CASTETGTGGNNEQFF. The DNA of the CDR3 is TGTGCCAGCACCGAGACCGGGACAGGGGGCAACAATGAGCAGTTCTTC.

This chain links TRBV7-2 with TRBJ2-1; D gene unclear. V lost 4 bases, J lost 11 bases, and 12 bases lay in between. Germline V lookup: CDR1 SGHTA, CDR2 FQGNSA. CDR3 size: 12 residues. CDR3 loop: CASSSSTEKQFF. The CDR3 nucleotides are TGTGCCAGCAGCTCATCAACAGAGAAGCAGTTCTTC.

The chain joins TRBV5-1 to TRBJ2-3, with TRBD1 as a possible D gene (5 bases). Germline V lookup: CDR1 SGHRS, CDR2 YFSETQ. The CDR3 length is 15 residues. Trimming pared 6 bases from V and 1 base from J, leaving 15 bases between. The CDR3 coding sequence is TGCGCCAGCAACCCCCCGAGCAGGGGCACAGATACGCAGTATTTT. Its translation: CASNPPSRGTDTQYF.

The V gene is TRBV20-1, the J gene TRBJ2-1, with a tentative D call TRBD2 (5 bases). V lost 5 bases to trimming and J lost 8 bases, with 13 bases between them. Germline values: CDR1 DFQATT, CDR2 SNEGSKA (reference sequence). The CDR3 length is 12 residues. This CDR3 reads CSASREGDEQFF. For the CDR3, the DNA is TGCAGTGCTTCCAGAGAGGGTGATGAGCAGTTCTTC.

The rearrangement joins TRBV6-2 or TRBV6-3 to TRBJ2-7, with TRBD2 as a possible D gene (5 bases). The germline V and J ends were trimmed by 2 bases and 10 bases, with 15 bases remaining between them. CDR3 size: 13 residues. CDR1 and CDR2 from the germline V gene are MNHEY and SVGEGT. The DNA of the CDR3 is TGTGCCAGCAGTTACGCCCCGGAGAGGGCCCAGTACTTC. It is translated as CASSYAPERAQYF.